A selection of T cell receptor beta chains follows, all from one sample in a study of blood T cell repertoires in COVID-19. Produced via immunoSEQ multiplex PCR; TCRdb's table is partial and in-frame only. In the table there are more than 350,000 clones, 89% of which are singletons. Sequencing used peripheral blood. These receptors originate from a woman in her thirties with COVID-19, enrolled during active disease. Each CDR3 is given with its conserved first and last residue. The D gene is left open where the match is weak. For some rows the clone size is stated as once, few or many, or as a class when expanded; others skip it.

>NA|NA|TRBJ2-7|TRBV4-3
CASSQAGTHYEQYF
TGCGCCAGCAGCCAAGCCGGGACTCACTACGAGCAGTACTTC
>NA|NA|TRBJ1-4|TRBV29-1
CSVGAIQNEKLFF
TGCAGCGTTGGGGCCATTCAAAATGAAAAACTGTTTTTT
>NA|NA|TRBJ1-1|TRBV11-3
CASSSDRHLAEAFF
TGTGCCAGCAGCTCAGACAGACATTTAGCTGAAGCTTTCTTT
>NA|TRBD2|TRBJ2-5|TRBV10-3
CAAAPAAGGRETQYF
TGTGCCGCTGCCCCGGCCGCGGGGGGCCGGGAGACCCAGTACTTC
>NA|NA|TRBJ2-5|TRBV19
CASSIGVSGVGETQYF
TGTGCCAGTAGTATAGGGGTCTCGGGAGTGGGAGAGACCCAGTACTTC
>NA|NA|TRBJ1-2|TRBV19
CATRSPNYGYTF
TGTGCTACCCGGAGTCCCAACTATGGCTACACCTTC
>NA|TRBD1|TRBJ2-2|TRBV4-3
CASSQSGTGGNTGELFF
TGCGCCAGCAGCCAAAGTGGTACAGGGGGCAACACCGGGGAGCTGTTTTTT
>NA|NA|TRBJ1-5|TRBV30
CAWSGPFNQPQHF
TGTGCCTGGAGTGGTCCCTTCAATCAGCCCCAGCATTTT
>NA|TRBD2|TRBJ2-5|TRBV30
CAWSRSGRGETQYF
TGTGCCTGGAGCCGAAGCGGGAGGGGTGAGACCCAGTACTTC
>NA|TRBD1|TRBJ2-5|TRBV27
CASSPQKPRQGIPETQYF
TGTGCCAGCAGTCCCCAAAAGCCTCGACAGGGAATCCCAGAGACCCAGTACTTC
>NA|TRBD1|TRBJ2-5|TRBV18
CASSQTYGTAQETQYF
TGTGCCAGCTCACAAACATATGGGACAGCTCAAGAGACCCAGTACTTC
>NA|NA|TRBJ2-3|TRBV27
CASSFLGWSETTDTQYF
TGTGCCAGCAGTTTTTTGGGCTGGTCGGAAACCACAGATACGCAGTATTTT
>NA|TRBD1|TRBJ2-3|TRBV18
CASSTGGVDTQYF
TGTGCCAGCTCAACAGGGGGCGTAGATACGCAGTATTTT
>NA|TRBD2|TRBJ2-5|TRBV5-1
CASQPGTSGPYSGTQYF
TGCGCCTCCCAGCCCGGGACTAGCGGCCCCTATTCCGGGACCCAGTACTTC
>NA|NA|TRBJ1-1|TRBV12-3/TRBV12-4
CASSSRVNTEAFF
TGTGCCAGCAGTTCCAGGGTGAACACTGAAGCTTTCTTT
>NA|TRBD1|TRBJ2-7|TRBV25-1
CASSDEDRVTSYEQYF
TGTGCCAGCAGTGACGAAGACAGGGTGACCTCCTACGAGCAGTACTTC
>NA|TRBD2|TRBJ2-5|TRBV4-1
CASSHPGAAGGSQETQYF
TGCGCCAGCAGCCATCCTGGGGCAGCGGGAGGGTCCCAAGAGACCCAGTACTTC
>NA|TRBD1|TRBJ1-2|TRBV9
CASSGLQGAAAHGYTF
TGTGCCAGCAGCGGCCTACAGGGGGCTGCCGCCCATGGCTACACCTTC
>NA|TRBD1|TRBJ1-4|TRBV4-3
CASSPGGKANEKLFF
TGCGCCAGCAGCCCAGGGGGCAAGGCTAATGAAAAACTGTTTTTT
>NA|TRBD1|TRBJ1-1|TRBV28
CASSPPTGLNTEAFF
TGTGCCAGCAGTCCCCCGACAGGGCTGAACACTGAAGCTTTCTTT
>NA|TRBD2|TRBJ2-3|TRBV10-1
CASSDSRGLASSDTQYF
TGCGCCAGCAGTGATAGCAGAGGACTAGCTTCATCAGATACGCAGTATTTT
>NA|TRBD1|TRBJ1-1|TRBV19
CASSISSGTGRAFF
TGTGCCAGTAGTATCTCTTCCGGGACAGGGAGAGCTTTCTTT
>once|NA|TRBJ1-5|TRBV19
CASSMEGSSNQPQHF
TGTGCCAGTAGTATGGAGGGTTCCAGCAATCAGCCCCAGCATTTT
>few|NA|TRBJ1-3|TRBV7-2
CASSLALSSGNTIYF
TGTGCCAGCAGCTTAGCGCTCAGCTCTGGAAACACCATATATTTT
>NA|NA|TRBJ1-5|TRBV19
CASSRTPRGDSNQPQHF
TGTGCCAGTAGCCGCACCCCCCGCGGAGATAGCAATCAGCCCCAGCATTTT
>NA|TRBD2|TRBJ2-3|TRBV5-5
CASSLGHPGRSTDTQYF
TGTGCCAGCAGCTTGGGTCACCCCGGGAGGAGCACAGATACGCAGTATTTT
>NA|NA|TRBJ1-5|TRBV4-1
CASSLGGAGSSNQPQHF
TGCGCCAGCAGCCTCGGAGGGGCGGGGTCGAGCAATCAGCCCCAGCATTTT
>NA|TRBD1|TRBJ2-6|TRBV19
CASSPTGTGAGANVLTF
TGTGCCAGTAGTCCTACCGGGACAGGGGCTGGGGCCAACGTCCTGACTTTC
>NA|TRBD2|TRBJ2-3|TRBV11-3
CASSTGLAGTSTDTQYF
TGTGCCAGCAGCACAGGACTAGCGGGGACGAGCACAGATACGCAGTATTTT
>NA|TRBD1|TRBJ1-2|TRBV25-1
CASSRGFPRGGNGYTF
TGTGCCAGCAGTCGCGGGTTTCCGAGAGGGGGCAACGGCTACACCTTC
>NA|TRBD1|TRBJ1-3|TRBV18
CASSPQAGTVGNTIYF
TGTGCCAGCTCACCACAGGCTGGGACAGTCGGAAACACCATATATTTT
>NA|NA|TRBJ2-2|TRBV9
CASSAGDLTGELFF
TGTGCCAGCAGCGCTGGAGATCTCACCGGGGAGCTGTTTTTT
>once|NA|TRBJ1-2|TRBV19
CASSIFGQYHGYTF
TGTGCCAGTAGTATATTTGGACAGTATCATGGCTACACCTTC
>NA|TRBD1|TRBJ2-7|TRBV9
CASSVTTGEDEQYF
TGTGCCAGCAGCGTAACGACAGGGGAAGACGAGCAGTACTTC
>NA|TRBD1|TRBJ1-1|TRBV29-1
CSVDPQGASLNTEAFF
TGCAGCGTTGACCCCCAGGGGGCTTCCTTGAACACTGAAGCTTTCTTT
>NA|NA|TRBJ1-5|TRBV2
CASSDPQGNQPQHF
TGTGCCAGCAGCGACCCGCAGGGAAATCAGCCCCAGCATTTT
>few|NA|TRBJ1-1|TRBV27
CASSLLRGEAFF
TGTGCCAGCAGTTTGCTACGCGGGGAAGCTTTCTTT
>NA|NA|TRBJ1-4|TRBV18
CASSLFETPGVPTNEKLFF
TGTGCCAGCTCACTTTTCGAAACGCCAGGGGTGCCTACGAATGAAAAACTGTTTTTT
>once|NA|TRBJ2-7|TRBV21-1
CASSKERTSGGQSYEQYF
TGTGCCAGCAGCAAAGAGAGAACTAGCGGGGGGCAATCCTACGAGCAGTACTTC
>NA|TRBD1|TRBJ2-3|TRBV4-3
CASSQGQGAADTQYF
TGCGCCAGCAGCCAAGGACAGGGGGCAGCAGATACGCAGTATTTT
>NA|NA|TRBJ1-1|TRBV25-1
CASSAGMDTEAFF
TGTGCCAGCAGTGCGGGAATGGACACTGAAGCTTTCTTT
>NA|TRBD1|TRBJ2-7|TRBV19
CASSISTGGYEQYF
TGTGCCAGTAGTATCTCGACAGGGGGCTACGAGCAGTACTTC
>NA|NA|TRBJ1-2|TRBV20-1
CSASPRTF
TGCAGTGCTAGTCCCCGCACCTTC
>NA|NA|TRBJ2-1|TRBV5-6
CASSRFTSRGSYNEQFF
TGTGCCAGCAGCCGTTTCACTAGTCGGGGCTCCTACAATGAGCAGTTCTTC
>NA|TRBD2|TRBJ2-3|TRBV4-3
CASSLTGTNTDTQYF
TGCGCCAGCAGTCTTACCGGGACTAACACAGATACGCAGTATTTT
>NA|TRBD1|TRBJ1-4|TRBV7-8
CASTKTGGRLEKLFF
TGTGCCAGCACCAAAACAGGGGGCCGGCTGGAAAAACTGTTTTTT
>NA|TRBD1|TRBJ2-1|TRBV13
CASLGQENNEQFF
TGTGCCAGCCTCGGACAGGAAAACAATGAGCAGTTCTTC
>NA|NA|TRBJ2-5|TRBV29-1
CSVEDRHTNVETQYF
TGCAGCGTTGAAGACCGACACACCAATGTGGAGACCCAGTACTTC
>once|TRBD1|TRBJ1-1|TRBV4-2
CASSLQQGEHTEAFF
TGTGCCAGCAGTCTTCAACAGGGGGAGCACACTGAAGCTTTCTTT
>NA|TRBD1|TRBJ2-3|TRBV2
CASSRQGPSFGTQYF
TGTGCCAGCAGTAGACAGGGACCCTCCTTCGGTACGCAGTATTTT
>NA|NA|TRBJ2-7|TRBV2
CASSPQGSYEQYF
TGTGCCAGCAGTCCGCAGGGATCCTACGAGCAGTACTTC
>NA|NA|TRBJ1-1|TRBV29-1
CSVEGEGNTEAFF
TGCAGCGTTGAAGGGGAGGGGAACACTGAAGCTTTCTTT
>once|NA|TRBJ1-2|TRBV18
CASSPVYRQDYGYTF
TGTGCCAGCTCACCAGTTTACAGGCAGGACTATGGCTACACCTTC
>NA|TRBD2|TRBJ2-1|TRBV15
CATSKRENSYNEQFF
TGTGCCACCAGTAAGCGGGAGAACTCCTACAATGAGCAGTTCTTC
>NA|TRBD2|TRBJ2-7|TRBV4-2
CASSQEVSSGYYEQYF
TGTGCCAGCAGCCAAGAGGTGTCTAGCGGATACTACGAGCAGTACTTC